Following are 17 T cell receptor beta chains from one sample sequenced in a study of T cells in Graves' hyperthyroidism and ophthalmopathy. Amplified TCR beta CDR3 regions came from RNA transcripts. Primed by the HTBI set, a first-round RT-PCR was run on the TCR CDR3. Each CDR3 protein gets one entry after TCRdb re-called the multiplex PCR reads with MiXCR. Of 550,000 to 650,000 distinct CDR3 sequences listed, around 13% are singletons. Sequencing was done on a sample of blood. The receptor set was obtained from a woman under 40 with Graves' hyperthyroidism that later progressed to Graves' ophthalmopathy.

This clonotype was picked up many times. This chain joins TRBV28 and TRBJ2-4, with D perhaps assigned TRBD1 or TRBD2 (5 bases each). Trimming pared 8 bases from V and 6 bases from J, leaving 14 bases between. Germline CDR1 is MDHEN and CDR2 is SYDVKM. The CDR3 runs 13 residues. This CDR3 is CASVRDPGNIQYF. CDR3 DNA sequence: TGTGCCAGCGTCAGGGACCCTGGAAACATTCAGTACTTC.

This clonotype has at least ten counts. This chain links TRBV12-3 or TRBV12-4 with TRBJ2-7; TRBD2 agrees at 11 bases. V lost 6 bases to trimming and J lost 7 bases; unmatched junction nucleotides: 11. The CDR3 runs to 15 residues. The CDR3 reads CASSLILAGEGEQYF. CDR3 DNA sequence: TGTGCCAGCAGCTTAATACTAGCGGGAGAAGGGGAGCAGTACTTC.

The CDR3 protein is CASSKLAGSTDTQYF. CDR3 nucleotides: TGTGCCAGCAGCAAATTAGCGGGGAGCACAGATACGCAGTATTTT. The chain recombines TRBV7-3 with TRBJ2-3; 8 bases line up with TRBD2. V was pared by 5 bases and J by 0 bases, with 4 bases of the junction left unmatched. The CDR3 consists of 15 residues. CDR1 is SGHTA, CDR2 FQGTGA, per germline.

J is TRBJ2-2 and V is TRBV7-9; tentative D call: TRBD2 (5 bases). Looked up from germline, CDR1 is SEHNR and CDR2 is FQNEAQ (reference sequence). Trimming pared 4 bases from V and 6 bases from J, leaving 9 bases between. CDR3 length: 13 amino acids. CDR3 sequence (DNA): TGTGCCAGCAGCTCGGGTAGCGCCGGGGAGCTGTTTTTT. This encodes CASSSGSAGELFF.

At least ten counts were recorded for this clonotype. V gene TRBV25-1 combines with J gene TRBJ2-7; TRBD1 matches at 9 bases. V trimming: 7 bases; J trimming: 2 bases; junction bases outside the gene matches: 12. Germline loops: CDR1 MGHDK, CDR2 SYGVNS. The CDR3 contains 16 residues. The CDR3 DNA reads TGTGCCAGCACCACTTCTCCGGGACAGGGCCCCTACGAGCAGTACTTC. Protein product: CASTTSPGQGPYEQYF.

In its sample, this clonotype was seen a few times. V gene TRBV3-1 combines with J gene TRBJ2-1; D remains unclear. Germline CDR1 LGHDT, CDR2 YNNKEL (reference sequence). This CDR3 region has 15 residues. V lost 4 bases to trimming and J lost 0 bases, with 10 bases between them. For the CDR3, the DNA is TGTGCCAGCAGCCTTCTATCTAGCTCCTACAATGAGCAGTTCTTC. This codes for CASSLLSSSYNEQFF.

This clonotype has ten or more counts. V and J are TRBV7-9 and TRBJ1-6; D unresolved. Germline-derived CDR1 and CDR2 are SEHNR and FQNEAQ (reference sequence). Trimming took off 1 base at V and 8 bases at J, with 6 bases between the two ends. This CDR3 comprises 13 residues. CDR3 DNA: TGTGCCAGCAGCTTAGAGGGAGATTCACCCCTCCACTTT. Encoded protein: CASSLEGDSPLHF.

CDR3 nucleotides: TGTGCCAGCAGCCGGGGACAGGGGATTGGAATCGGAAACACCATATATTTT. It translates to CASSRGQGIGIGNTIYF. V usage is TRBV12-3 or TRBV12-4 and J usage is TRBJ1-3; 10 bases fit TRBD1. Trimming took 6 bases from V and 4 from J; bases not matched to a gene: 12. The CDR3 contains 17 residues.

This clonotype was observed many times. The V and J genes are TRBV18 and TRBJ1-2; D possibly corresponds to TRBD1 (5 bases). Germline V gives CDR1 KGHSH, CDR2 LQKENI. The CDR3 extends over 15 amino acids. The germline V and J ends were trimmed by 3 bases and 7 bases, with 18 bases remaining between them. CDR3 region: CASSPPLGTESGYTF. For the CDR3, the DNA is TGTGCCAGCTCACCCCCCCTGGGGACGGAGTCTGGCTACACCTTC.

Many counts were recorded for this clonotype. This sequence joins TRBV2 and TRBJ2-1, with a tentative D call TRBD2 (6 bases). Per the germline V gene, CDR1 is SNHLY and CDR2 is FYNNEI. The CDR3 spans 14 residues. Trimming shortened V by 10 bases and J by 2 bases, and 15 bases separated the two germline ends. The CDR3 sequence: CATRPRETYNEQFF. CDR3 in DNA: TGTGCCACGAGGCCCCGGGAGACCTACAATGAGCAGTTCTTC.

The J gene is TRBJ1-5, the V gene TRBV19; D uncertain. With 1 base removed from V and 3 bases from J, the gap between germline ends came to 7 bases. CDR1 is LNHDA and CDR2 is SQIVND in the germline V gene (reference sequence). The CDR3 has 14 residues. CDR3 sequence: CASSIGGDNQPQHF. Here the CDR3 DNA reads TGTGCCAGTAGTATAGGTGGAGACAATCAGCCCCAGCATTTT.

This clonotype was counted between two and nine times. A single base separates this from a much larger clone, so it may be a read error. The chain joins TRBV14 to TRBJ1-1; unclear D gene. Germline V gene sequence: CDR1 SGHDN, CDR2 FVKESK. The CDR3 runs to 13 residues. Deletions cut 1 base from V and 1 base from J, with 4 bases between. The CDR3 DNA is TGTGCCAGCAGCCAAGTGTGGAACACTGAAGCTTTCTTT. Amino acids: CASSQVWNTEAFF.

This clonotype was counted many times. This chain's CDR3 is CASSEGTALIYEQYF. In DNA form, the CDR3 reads TGTGCCAGCAGTGAAGGGACAGCCCTAATCTACGAGCAGTACTTC. J is TRBJ2-7 and V is TRBV6-1; tentatively, D is TRBD1 (6 bases). The germline V and J ends were trimmed by 1 base and 3 bases, with 13 bases remaining between them. The CDR3 is 15 amino acids. Germline V gives CDR1 MNHNS, CDR2 SASEGT.

The genes are TRBV18 and TRBJ2-7; D remains unclear. CDR3 length: 14 amino acids. With 6 bases removed from V and 7 bases from J, the gap between germline ends came to 19 bases. Germline V CDR1 and CDR2: KGHSH, LQKENI. CDR3 in amino acids: CASSQTGLLGEQYF. CDR3 DNA sequence: TGTGCCAGCTCGCAGACGGGCCTCCTGGGGGAGCAGTACTTC.

This clonotype was detected many times. The V gene is TRBV2, the J gene TRBJ2-3; tentatively, D is TRBD1 or TRBD2 (5 bases each). Germline CDR1 reads SNHLY; CDR2 reads FYNNEI. The CDR3 is made up of 12 amino acids. Deletions cut 6 bases from V and 5 bases from J, with 9 bases between. CDR3 amino acids: CASRGDGDTQYF. The CDR3 nucleotides read TGTGCCAGCAGGGGGGACGGAGATACGCAGTATTTT.

This clonotype was counted at least ten times. The rearrangement uses TRBV15 and TRBJ1-5, with a weak D call TRBD1 (6 bases). Per the germline V gene, CDR1 is LNHNV and CDR2 is YYDKDF (reference sequence). The CDR3 spans 14 residues. Trimming took 5 bases from V and 0 from J, leaving 8 bases between them. CDR3 region: CATSEDSSNQPQHF. In DNA, the CDR3 is TGTGCCACCAGCGAGGACAGTAGCAATCAGCCCCAGCATTTT.

V and J are TRBV7-9 and TRBJ2-1, with TRBD2 matching over 10 bases. The germline CDR1 and CDR2 sequences are SEHNR and FQNEAQ (reference sequence). This CDR3 region has 15 residues. V was pared by 3 bases and J by 4 bases, with 3 bases of the junction left unmatched. CDR3 sequence (DNA): TGTGCCAGCAGCTTGGGACTAGCGAAATACAATGAGCAGTTCTTC. Protein product: CASSLGLAKYNEQFF.